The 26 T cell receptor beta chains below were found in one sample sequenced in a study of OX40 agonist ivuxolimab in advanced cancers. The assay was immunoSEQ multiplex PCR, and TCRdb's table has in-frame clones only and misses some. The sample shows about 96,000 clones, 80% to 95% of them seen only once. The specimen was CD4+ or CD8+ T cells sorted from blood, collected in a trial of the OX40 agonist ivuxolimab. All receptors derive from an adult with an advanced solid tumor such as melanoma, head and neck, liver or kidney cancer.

The CDR3 DNA reads TGTGCCAGCAGCCGTCGGGGAGTGCAGCCCCAGCATTTT. It specifies CASSRRGVQPQHF. The chain has TRBV7-8 and TRBJ1-5; no firm D call. The CDR3 has 13 residues. Germline-derived CDR1 and CDR2 are SGHVS and FQNEAQ. With 5 bases removed from V and 7 bases from J, the gap between germline ends came to 12 bases.

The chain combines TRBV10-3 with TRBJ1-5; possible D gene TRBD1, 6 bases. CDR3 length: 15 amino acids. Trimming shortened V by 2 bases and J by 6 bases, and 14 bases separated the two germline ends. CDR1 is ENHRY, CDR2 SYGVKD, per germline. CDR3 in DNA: TGTGCCATCAGTGAGGGCAGGGGTGAGGGTCAGCCCCAGCATTTT. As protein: CAISEGRGEGQPQHF.

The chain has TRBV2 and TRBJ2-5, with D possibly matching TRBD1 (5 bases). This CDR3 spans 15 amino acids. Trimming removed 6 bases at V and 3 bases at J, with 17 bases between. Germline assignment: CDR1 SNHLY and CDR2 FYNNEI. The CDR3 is CASRDWQRQKETQYF. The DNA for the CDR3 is TGTGCCAGCAGGGATTGGCAGAGACAGAAAGAGACCCAGTACTTC.

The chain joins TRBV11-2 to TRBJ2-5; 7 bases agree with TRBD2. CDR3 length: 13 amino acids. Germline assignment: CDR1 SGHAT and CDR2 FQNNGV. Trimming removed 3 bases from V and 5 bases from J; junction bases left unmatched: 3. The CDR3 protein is CASSLGRAETQYF. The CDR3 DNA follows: TGTGCCAGCAGCTTGGGGAGGGCTGAGACCCAGTACTTC.

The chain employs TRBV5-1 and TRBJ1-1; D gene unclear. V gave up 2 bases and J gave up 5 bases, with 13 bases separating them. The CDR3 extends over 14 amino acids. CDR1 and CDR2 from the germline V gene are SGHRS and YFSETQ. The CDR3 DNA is TGCGCCAGCAGCTTTGTCGGGAGTAATACTGAAGCTTTCTTT. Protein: CASSFVGSNTEAFF.

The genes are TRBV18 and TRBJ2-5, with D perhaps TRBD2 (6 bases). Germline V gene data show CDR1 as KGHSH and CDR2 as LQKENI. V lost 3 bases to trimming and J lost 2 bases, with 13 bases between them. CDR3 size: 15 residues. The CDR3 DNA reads TGTGCCAGCTCACCGATTTTCAGCGGGCAAGAGACCCAGTACTTC. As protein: CASSPIFSGQETQYF.

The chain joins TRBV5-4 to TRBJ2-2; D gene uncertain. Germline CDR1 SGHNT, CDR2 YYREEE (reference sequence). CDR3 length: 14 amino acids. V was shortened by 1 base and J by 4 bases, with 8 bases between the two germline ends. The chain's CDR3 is CASSLLLTTGELFF. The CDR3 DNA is TGTGCCAGCAGCTTGTTACTTACCACCGGGGAGCTGTTTTTT.

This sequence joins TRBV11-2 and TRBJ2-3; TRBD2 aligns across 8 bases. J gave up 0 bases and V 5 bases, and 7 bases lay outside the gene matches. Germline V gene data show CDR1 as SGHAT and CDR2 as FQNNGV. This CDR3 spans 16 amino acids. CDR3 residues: CASSARSSGSTDTQYF. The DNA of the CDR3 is TGTGCCAGCAGCGCGAGGTCTAGCGGGAGCACAGATACGCAGTATTTT.

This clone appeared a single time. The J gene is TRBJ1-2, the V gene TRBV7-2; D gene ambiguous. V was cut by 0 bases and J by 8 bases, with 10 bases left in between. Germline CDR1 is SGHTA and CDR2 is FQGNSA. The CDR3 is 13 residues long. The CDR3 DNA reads TGTGCCAGCAGCTTAGCGCCGGTGGGAGGCTACACCTTC. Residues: CASSLAPVGGYTF.

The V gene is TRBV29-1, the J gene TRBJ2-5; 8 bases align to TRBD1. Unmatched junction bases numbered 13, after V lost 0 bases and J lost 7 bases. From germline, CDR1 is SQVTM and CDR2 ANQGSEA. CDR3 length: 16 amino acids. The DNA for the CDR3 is TGCAGCGTTGAAGATCAGACAGGGGACTTTTGGGGGACCCAGTACTTC. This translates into CSVEDQTGDFWGTQYF. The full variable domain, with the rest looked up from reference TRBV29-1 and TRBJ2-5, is SAVISQKPSRDICQRGTSLTIQCQVDSQVTMMFWYRQQPGQSLTLIATANQGSEATYESGFVIDKFPISRPNLTFSTLTVSNMSPEDSSIYLCSVEDQTGDFWGTQYFGPGTRLLVL.

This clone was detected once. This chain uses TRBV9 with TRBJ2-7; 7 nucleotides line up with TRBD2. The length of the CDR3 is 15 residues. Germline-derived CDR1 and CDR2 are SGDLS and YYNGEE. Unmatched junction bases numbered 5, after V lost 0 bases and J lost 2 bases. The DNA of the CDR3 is TGTGCCAGCAGCGTAGGCCTAGCGGATGCCTACGAGCAGTACTTC. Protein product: CASSVGLADAYEQYF.

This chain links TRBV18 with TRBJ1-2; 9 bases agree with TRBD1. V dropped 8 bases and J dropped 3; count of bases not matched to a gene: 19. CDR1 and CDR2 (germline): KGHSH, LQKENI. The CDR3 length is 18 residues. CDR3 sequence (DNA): TGTGCCAGCCGAGGTCAACAGGGGGCCAGCCTTATTGACTATGGCTACACCTTC. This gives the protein CASRGQQGASLIDYGYTF.

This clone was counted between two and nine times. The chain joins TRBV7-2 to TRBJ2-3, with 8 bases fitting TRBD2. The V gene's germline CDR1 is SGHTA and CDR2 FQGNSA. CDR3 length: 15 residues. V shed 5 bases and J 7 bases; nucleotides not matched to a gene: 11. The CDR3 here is CASSAGAGAHHTQYF. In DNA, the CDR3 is TGTGCCAGCAGCGCCGGAGCGGGAGCACACCATACGCAGTATTTT.

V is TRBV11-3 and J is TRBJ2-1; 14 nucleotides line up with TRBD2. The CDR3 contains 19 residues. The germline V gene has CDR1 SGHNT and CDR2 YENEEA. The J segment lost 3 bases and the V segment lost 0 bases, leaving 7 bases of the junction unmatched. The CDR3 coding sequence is TGTGCCAGCAGCTTAGAAGGGACTAGCGGGAGTGTTAACTACAATGAGCAGTTCTTC. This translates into CASSLEGTSGSVNYNEQFF.

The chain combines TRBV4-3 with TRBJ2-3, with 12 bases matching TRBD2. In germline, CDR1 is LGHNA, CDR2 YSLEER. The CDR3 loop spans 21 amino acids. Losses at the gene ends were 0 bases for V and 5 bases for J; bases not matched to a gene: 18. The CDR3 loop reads CASSQDPSSGRALFWGDTQYF. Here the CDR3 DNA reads TGCGCCAGCAGCCAAGATCCGTCTAGCGGGAGGGCCTTATTTTGGGGAGATACGCAGTATTTT.

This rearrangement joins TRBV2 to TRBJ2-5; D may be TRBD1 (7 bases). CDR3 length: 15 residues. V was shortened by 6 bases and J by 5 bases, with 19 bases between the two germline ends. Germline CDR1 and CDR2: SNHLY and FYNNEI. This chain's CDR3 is CASRGQGGTFETQYF. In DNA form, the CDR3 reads TGTGCCAGCAGAGGCCAGGGGGGAACGTTCGAGACCCAGTACTTC.

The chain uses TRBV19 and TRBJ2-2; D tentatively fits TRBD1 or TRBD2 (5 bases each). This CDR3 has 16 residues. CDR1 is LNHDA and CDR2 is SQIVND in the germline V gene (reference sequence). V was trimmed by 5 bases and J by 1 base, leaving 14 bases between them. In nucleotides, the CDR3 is TGTGCCAGTAGTCACGGGACCACCTGGAACACCGGGGAGCTGTTTTTT. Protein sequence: CASSHGTTWNTGELFF.

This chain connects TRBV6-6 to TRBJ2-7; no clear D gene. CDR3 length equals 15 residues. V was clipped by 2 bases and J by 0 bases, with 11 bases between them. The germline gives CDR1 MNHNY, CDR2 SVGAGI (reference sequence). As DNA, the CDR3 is TGTGCCAGCAGTTACCTAACCGTGAGCTCCTACGAGCAGTACTTC. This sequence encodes CASSYLTVSSYEQYF.

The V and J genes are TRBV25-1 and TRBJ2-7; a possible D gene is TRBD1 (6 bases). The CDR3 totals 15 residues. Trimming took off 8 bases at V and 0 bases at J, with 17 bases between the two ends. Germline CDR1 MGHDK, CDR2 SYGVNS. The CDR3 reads CASGPTGHPSYEQYF. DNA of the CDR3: TGTGCCAGCGGCCCGACAGGCCACCCCTCCTACGAGCAGTACTTC.

The CDR3: CASRDPRGAVYGYTF. The CDR3 DNA sequence: TGTGCCAGCAGGGATCCGAGGGGCGCCGTATATGGCTACACCTTC. V gene TRBV27 combines with J gene TRBJ1-2; D may be TRBD1 (5 bases). V lost 6 bases to trimming and J lost 5 bases, with 19 bases between them. Per the germline V gene, CDR1 is MNHEY and CDR2 is SMNVEV (reference sequence). The CDR3 is made up of 15 amino acids.

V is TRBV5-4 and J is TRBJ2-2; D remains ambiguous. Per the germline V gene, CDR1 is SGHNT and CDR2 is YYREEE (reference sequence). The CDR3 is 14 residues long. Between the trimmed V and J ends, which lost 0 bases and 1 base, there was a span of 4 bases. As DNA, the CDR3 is TGTGCCAGCAGCTTGGCGCAGAACACCGGGGAGCTGTTTTTT. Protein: CASSLAQNTGELFF.

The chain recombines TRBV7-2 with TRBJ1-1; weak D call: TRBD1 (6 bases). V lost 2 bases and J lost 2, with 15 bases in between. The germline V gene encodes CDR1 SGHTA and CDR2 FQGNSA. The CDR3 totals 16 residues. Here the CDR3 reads CASSLIPGAGNTEAFF. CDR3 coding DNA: TGTGCCAGCAGCTTAATCCCGGGGGCAGGAAACACTGAAGCTTTCTTT. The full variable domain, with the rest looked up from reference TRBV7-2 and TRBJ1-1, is GAGVSQSPSNKVTEKGKDVELRCDPISGHTALYWYRQSLGQGLEFLIYFQGNSAPDKSGLPSDRFSAERTGGSVSTLTIQRTQQEDSAVYLCASSLIPGAGNTEAFFGQGTRLTVV.

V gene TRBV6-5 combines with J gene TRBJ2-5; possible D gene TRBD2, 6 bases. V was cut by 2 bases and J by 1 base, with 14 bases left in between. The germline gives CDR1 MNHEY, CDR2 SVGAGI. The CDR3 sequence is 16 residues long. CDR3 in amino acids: CASSYAETGAQETQYF. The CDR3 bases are TGTGCCAGCAGTTACGCGGAAACGGGAGCCCAAGAGACCCAGTACTTC.

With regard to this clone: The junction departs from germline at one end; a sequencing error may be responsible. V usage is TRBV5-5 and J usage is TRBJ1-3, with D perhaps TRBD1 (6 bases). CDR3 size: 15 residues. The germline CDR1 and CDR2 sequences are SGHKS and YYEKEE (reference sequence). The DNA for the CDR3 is TGTGCCAGCCGCTTCAGGGGCGTCTCTGGAAACACCATATATTTT. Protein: CASRFRGVSGNTIYF.

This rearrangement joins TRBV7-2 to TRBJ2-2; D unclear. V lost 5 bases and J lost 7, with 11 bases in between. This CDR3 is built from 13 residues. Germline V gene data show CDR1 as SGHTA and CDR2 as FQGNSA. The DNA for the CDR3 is TGTGCCAGCAGCACTCCTCTTGGCGGGGAGCTGTTTTTT. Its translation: CASSTPLGGELFF.

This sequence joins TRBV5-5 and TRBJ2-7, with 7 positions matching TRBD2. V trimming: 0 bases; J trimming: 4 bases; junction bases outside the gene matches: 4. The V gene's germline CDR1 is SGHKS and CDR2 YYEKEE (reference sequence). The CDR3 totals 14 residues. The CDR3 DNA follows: TGTGCCAGCAGCTTGGTCAGCGGGGAATACGAGCAGTACTTC. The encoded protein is CASSLVSGEYEQYF. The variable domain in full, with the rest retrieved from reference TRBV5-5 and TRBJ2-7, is DAGVTQSPTHLIKTRGQQVTLRCSPISGHKSVSWYQQVLGQGPQFIFQYYEKEERGRGNFPDRFSARQFPNYSSELNVNALLLGDSALYLCASSLVSGEYEQYFGPGTRLTVT.